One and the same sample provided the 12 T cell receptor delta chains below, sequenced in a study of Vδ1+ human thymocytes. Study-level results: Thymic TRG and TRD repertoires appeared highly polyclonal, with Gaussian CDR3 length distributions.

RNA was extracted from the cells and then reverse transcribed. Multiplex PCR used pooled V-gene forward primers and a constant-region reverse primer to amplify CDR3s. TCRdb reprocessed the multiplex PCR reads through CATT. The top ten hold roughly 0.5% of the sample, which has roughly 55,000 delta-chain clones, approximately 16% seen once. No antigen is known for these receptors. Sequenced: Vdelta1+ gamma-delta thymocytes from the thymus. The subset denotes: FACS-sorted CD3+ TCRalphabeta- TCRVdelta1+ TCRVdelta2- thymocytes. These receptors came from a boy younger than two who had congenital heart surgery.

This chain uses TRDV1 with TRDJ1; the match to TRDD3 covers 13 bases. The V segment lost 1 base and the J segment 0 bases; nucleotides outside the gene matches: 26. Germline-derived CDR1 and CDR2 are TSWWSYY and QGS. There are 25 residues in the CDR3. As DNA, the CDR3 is TGTGCTCTTGGGGAACCGAGGGGCTTACGTACTGGGGGATACGAAAGGTCGGGGTACACCGATAAACTCATCTTT. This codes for CALGEPRGLRTGGYERSGYTDKLIF.

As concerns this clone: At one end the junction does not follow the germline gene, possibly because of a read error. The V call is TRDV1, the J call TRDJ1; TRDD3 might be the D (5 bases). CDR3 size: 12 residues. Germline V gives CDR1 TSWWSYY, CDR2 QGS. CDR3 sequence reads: CALGWGTDNLIF. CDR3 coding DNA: TGTGCTCTTGGTTGGGGCACCGATAATCTCATCTTT.

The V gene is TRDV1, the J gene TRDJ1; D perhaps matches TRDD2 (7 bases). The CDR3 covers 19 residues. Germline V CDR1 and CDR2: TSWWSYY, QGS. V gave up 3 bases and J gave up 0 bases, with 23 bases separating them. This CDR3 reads CALGERSYLGAGYTDKLIF. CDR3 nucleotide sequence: TGTGCTCTTGGGGAGCGTTCCTACTTGGGGGCCGGGTACACCGATAAACTCATCTTT.

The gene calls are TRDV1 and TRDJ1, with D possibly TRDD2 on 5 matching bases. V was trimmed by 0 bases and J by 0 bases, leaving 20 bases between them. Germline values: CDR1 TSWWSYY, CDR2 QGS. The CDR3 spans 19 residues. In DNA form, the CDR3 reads TGTGCTCTTGGGGAACTTCACGTGTGGGACCTACTGTACACCGATAAACTCATCTTT. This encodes CALGELHVWDLLYTDKLIF.

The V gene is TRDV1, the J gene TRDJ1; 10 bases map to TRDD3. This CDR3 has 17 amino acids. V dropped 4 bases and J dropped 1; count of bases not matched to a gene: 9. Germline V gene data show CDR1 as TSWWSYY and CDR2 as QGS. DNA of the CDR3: TGTGCTCTTGGGGGACTAGTACTGGGGGATCCCACCGATAAACTCATCTTT. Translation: CALGGLVLGDPTDKLIF.

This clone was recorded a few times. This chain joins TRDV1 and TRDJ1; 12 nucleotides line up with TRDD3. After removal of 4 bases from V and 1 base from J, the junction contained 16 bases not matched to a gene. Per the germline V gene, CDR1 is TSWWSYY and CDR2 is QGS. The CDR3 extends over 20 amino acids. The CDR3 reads CALGGPWRTGGYRSTDKLIF. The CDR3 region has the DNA TGTGCTCTTGGGGGACCTTGGCGAACTGGGGGATACCGATCCACCGATAAACTCATCTTT.

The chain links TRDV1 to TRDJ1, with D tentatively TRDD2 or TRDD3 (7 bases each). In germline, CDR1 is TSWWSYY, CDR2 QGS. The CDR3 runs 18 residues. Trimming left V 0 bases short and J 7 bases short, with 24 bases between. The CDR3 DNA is TGTGCTCTTGGGGAACTAGGGGTTCCTACGACGTGGGGGACTAAACTCATCTTT. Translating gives CALGELGVPTTWGTKLIF.

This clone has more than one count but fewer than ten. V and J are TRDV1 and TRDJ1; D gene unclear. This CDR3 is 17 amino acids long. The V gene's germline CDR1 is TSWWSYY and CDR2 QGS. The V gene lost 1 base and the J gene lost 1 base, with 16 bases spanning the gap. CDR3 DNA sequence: TGTGCTCTTGGGGAACCCAGAGGTCTCCCATTCACCGATAAACTCATCTTT. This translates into CALGEPRGLPFTDKLIF.

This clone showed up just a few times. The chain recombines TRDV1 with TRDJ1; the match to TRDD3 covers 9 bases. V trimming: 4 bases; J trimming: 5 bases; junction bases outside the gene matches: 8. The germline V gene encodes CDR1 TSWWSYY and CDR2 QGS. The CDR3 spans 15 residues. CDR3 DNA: TGTGCTCTTGGGGGTAGGGGATACGCGAGGGATAAACTCATCTTT. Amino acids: CALGGRGYARDKLIF.

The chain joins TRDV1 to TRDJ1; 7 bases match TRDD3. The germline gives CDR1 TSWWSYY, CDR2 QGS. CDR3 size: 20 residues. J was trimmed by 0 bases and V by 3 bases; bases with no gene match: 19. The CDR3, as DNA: TGTGCTCTTGGGGATTACTACGGATACGCCTCCCCCCCTTACACCGATAAACTCATCTTT. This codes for CALGDYYGYASPPYTDKLIF.

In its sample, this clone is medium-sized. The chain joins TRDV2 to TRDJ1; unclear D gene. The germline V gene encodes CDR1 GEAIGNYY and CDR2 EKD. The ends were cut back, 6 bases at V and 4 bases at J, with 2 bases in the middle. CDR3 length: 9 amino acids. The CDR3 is CACHDKLIF. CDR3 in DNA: TGTGCCTGTCACGATAAACTCATCTTT.

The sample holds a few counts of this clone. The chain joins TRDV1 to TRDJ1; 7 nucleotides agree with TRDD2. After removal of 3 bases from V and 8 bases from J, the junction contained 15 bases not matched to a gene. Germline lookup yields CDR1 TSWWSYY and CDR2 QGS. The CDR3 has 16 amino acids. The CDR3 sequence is CALGEGVPSLPLKLIF. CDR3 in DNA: TGTGCTCTTGGGGAGGGGGTCCCCAGCCTTCCTTTAAAACTCATCTTT.